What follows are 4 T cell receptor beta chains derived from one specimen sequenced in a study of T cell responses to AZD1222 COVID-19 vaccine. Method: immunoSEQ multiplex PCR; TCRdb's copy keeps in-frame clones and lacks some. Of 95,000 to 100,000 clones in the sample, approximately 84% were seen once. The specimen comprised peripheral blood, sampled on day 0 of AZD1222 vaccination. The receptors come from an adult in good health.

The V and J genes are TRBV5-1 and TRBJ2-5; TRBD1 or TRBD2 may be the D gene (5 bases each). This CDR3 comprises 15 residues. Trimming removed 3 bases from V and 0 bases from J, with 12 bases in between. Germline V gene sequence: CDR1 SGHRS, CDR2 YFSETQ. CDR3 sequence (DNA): TGCGCCAGCAGCTCCGAGGGACGGAACCAAGAGACCCAGTACTTC. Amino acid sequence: CASSSEGRNQETQYF.

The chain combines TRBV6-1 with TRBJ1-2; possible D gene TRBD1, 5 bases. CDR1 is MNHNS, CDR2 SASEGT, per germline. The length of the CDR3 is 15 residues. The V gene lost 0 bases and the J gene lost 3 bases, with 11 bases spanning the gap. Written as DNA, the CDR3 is TGTGCCAGCAGTGAAGCATGGGGGTGGGACTATGGCTACACCTTC. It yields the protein CASSEAWGWDYGYTF.

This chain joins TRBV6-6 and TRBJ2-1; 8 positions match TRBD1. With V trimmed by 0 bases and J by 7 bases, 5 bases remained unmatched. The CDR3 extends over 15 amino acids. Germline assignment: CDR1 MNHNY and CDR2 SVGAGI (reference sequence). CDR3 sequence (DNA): TGTGCCAGCAGTTACTCGACAGGGGTGGGGAATGAGCAGTTCTTC. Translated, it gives CASSYSTGVGNEQFF.

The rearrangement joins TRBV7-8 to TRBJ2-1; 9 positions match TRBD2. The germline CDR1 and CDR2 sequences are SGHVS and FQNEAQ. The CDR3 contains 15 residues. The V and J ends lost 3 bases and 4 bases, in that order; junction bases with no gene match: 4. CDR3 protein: CASSLLAGVYNEQFF. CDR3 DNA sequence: TGTGCCAGCAGCTTGTTAGCGGGGGTATACAATGAGCAGTTCTTC.